A selection of T cell receptor beta chains follows, all from one sample in a study of OX40 agonist ivuxolimab in advanced cancers. Using immunoSEQ multiplex PCR, the repertoire was profiled, and TCRdb retains in-frame clones only, with some absent. The profile shows 70,000 to 80,000 clones, about 89% of them singletons. Sequenced material: CD4+ or CD8+ T cells sorted from blood, taken in a trial of the OX40 agonist ivuxolimab. All receptors derive from an adult with an advanced solid tumor such as melanoma, head and neck, liver or kidney cancer. Both conserved end residues are part of each CDR3. The D gene is left open where the match is weak. A clone size is listed for some rows: how often the clone was seen (once, few, many), or a class if it is expanded.

D	V	J	size	CDR3	DNA
.	TRBV7-9	TRBJ1-6	.	CASSVTGDHYNSPLHF	TGTGCCAGCAGCGTCACAGGAGACCACTATAATTCACCCCTCCACTTT
.	TRBV11-2	TRBJ2-7	.	CASSLGISASYEQYF	TGTGCCAGCAGCTTAGGGATTAGTGCTTCCTACGAGCAGTACTTC
TRBD1	TRBV27	TRBJ2-5	once	CASSLDRGETQYF	TGTGCCAGCAGTCTGGACAGGGGCGAGACCCAGTACTTC
TRBD2	TRBV27	TRBJ2-3	.	CASSLYPGLASYTQYF	TGTGCCAGCAGCCTCTACCCGGGACTAGCGTCATATACGCAGTATTTT
.	TRBV7-8	TRBJ2-2	.	CASSPGYDLLFF	TGTGCCAGCAGCCCCGGCTACGACTTGCTGTTTTTT
.	TRBV7-9	TRBJ1-2	.	CASSLPDNYGYTF	TGTGCCAGCAGCTTACCGGATAACTATGGCTACACCTTC
.	TRBV4-3	TRBJ2-2	.	CASSQEGGGTGELFF	TGCGCCAGCAGCCAAGAGGGAGGAGGGACCGGGGAGCTGTTTTTT
.	TRBV27	TRBJ2-2	.	CASSLRVVTGELFF	TGTGCCAGCAGTTTAAGGGTAGTGACCGGGGAGCTGTTTTTT
TRBD1	TRBV27	TRBJ1-1	.	CASRKGTGNTEAFF	TGTGCCAGCCGAAAAGGGACAGGCAACACTGAAGCTTTCTTT
TRBD2	TRBV7-8	TRBJ2-7	.	CASSPPPSGGANEQYF	TGTGCCAGCAGCCCACCCCCTAGCGGGGGGGCCAACGAGCAGTACTTC
.	TRBV6-5	TRBJ1-5	.	CASTQGYNQPQHF	TGTGCCAGCACACAAGGGTACAATCAGCCCCAGCATTTT
TRBD1	TRBV5-1	TRBJ2-7	.	CASSLQDMTGNPTYEQYF	TGCGCCAGCAGCTTGCAAGACATGACAGGGAATCCCACCTACGAGCAGTACTTC
.	TRBV4-3	TRBJ2-3	.	CASSQERDRRGTDTQYF	TGCGCCAGCAGCCAAGAGAGGGACCGCCGGGGAACAGATACGCAGTATTTT
.	TRBV4-1	TRBJ2-2	.	CASSQPGPGELFF	TGCGCCAGCAGCCAACCAGGGCCCGGGGAGCTGTTTTTT
TRBD1	TRBV27	TRBJ1-5	.	CASSIMTGANQPQHF	TGTGCCAGCAGTATAATGACAGGGGCCAATCAGCCCCAGCATTTT
.	TRBV6-6	TRBJ1-1	.	CASSEGAEAFF	TGTGCCAGCAGTGAGGGGGCTGAAGCTTTCTTT
TRBD1	TRBV7-9	TRBJ2-7	.	CASSPRDRGVLEQYF	TGTGCCAGCAGCCCCCGGGACAGGGGGGTTCTTGAGCAGTACTTC
TRBD1	TRBV19	TRBJ2-1	.	CASRQGVNNEQFF	TGTGCCAGTAGACAGGGGGTGAACAATGAGCAGTTCTTC
.	TRBV5-6	TRBJ2-3	.	CASSVPREIGTDTQYF	TGTGCCAGCAGCGTACCTAGGGAGATTGGCACAGATACGCAGTATTTT
TRBD1	TRBV27	TRBJ2-4	.	CASRTGVGNIQYF	TGTGCCAGCAGGACAGGGGTCGGGAACATTCAGTACTTC
TRBD2	TRBV4-3	TRBJ2-7	.	CASSQAAGGAYEQYF	TGCGCCAGCAGCCAAGCAGCGGGAGGAGCCTACGAGCAGTACTTC
.	TRBV13	TRBJ1-3	.	CASSLLSGEGNTIYF	TGTGCCAGCAGCTTATTGTCCGGGGAAGGAAACACCATATATTTT
.	TRBV5-1	TRBJ2-2	.	CASSLYGAGITGELFF	TGCGCCAGCAGCTTGTATGGGGCAGGGATCACCGGGGAGCTGTTTTTT
TRBD1	TRBV15	TRBJ2-7	few	CATSGTRTGSSYEQYF	TGTGCCACCAGCGGGACTCGGACAGGGAGCTCCTACGAGCAGTACTTC
.	TRBV4-3	TRBJ2-7	.	CASSQDRAGATAYEQYF	TGCGCCAGCAGCCAAGATCGGGCGGGGGCGACAGCCTACGAGCAGTACTTC
.	TRBV10-1	TRBJ2-6	.	CASRGRDGGANVLTF	TGCGCCAGCAGGGGACGGGATGGTGGGGCCAACGTCCTGACTTTC
TRBD1	TRBV4-3	TRBJ2-2	.	CASSPDRGTGELFF	TGCGCCAGCAGCCCGGACAGGGGCACCGGGGAGCTGTTTTTT
.	TRBV11-1	TRBJ2-7	.	CASSFLVPSVSYEQYF	TGTGCCAGCAGCTTCCTTGTCCCATCTGTCTCCTACGAGCAGTACTTC
.	TRBV7-2	TRBJ2-7	.	CASSFSFEQYF	TGTGCCAGCAGCTTCTCGTTCGAGCAGTACTTC
TRBD2	TRBV11-2	TRBJ2-7	.	CASSQLSGSEFEQYF	TGTGCCAGCAGCCAGTTGAGCGGGAGTGAGTTCGAGCAGTACTTC
.	TRBV7-3	TRBJ2-3	.	CASSLEAVGGPTDTQYF	TGTGCCAGCAGCTTAGAGGCAGTCGGAGGGCCGACAGATACGCAGTATTTT
TRBD1	TRBV7-9	TRBJ1-4	.	CASSVGQGNEKLFF	TGTGCCAGCAGCGTGGGACAGGGGAATGAAAAACTGTTTTTT
.	TRBV28	TRBJ1-5	.	CASSPPSEGVQPQHF	TGTGCCAGCAGTCCACCCTCGGAGGGGGTTCAGCCCCAGCATTTT
.	TRBV5-6	TRBJ1-1	.	CASSLVPNTEAFF	TGTGCCAGCAGCTTGGTTCCGAACACTGAAGCTTTCTTT
TRBD1	TRBV2	TRBJ1-4	.	CASSEEQGAAHEKLFF	TGTGCCAGCAGTGAAGAACAGGGGGCGGCTCATGAAAAACTGTTTTTT
.	TRBV5-4	TRBJ2-2	.	CASRGVGTGELFF	TGTGCCAGCAGGGGGGTGGGGACCGGGGAGCTGTTTTTT
.	TRBV4-3	TRBJ2-2	.	CASSQGVATGELFF	TGCGCCAGCAGCCAAGGGGTCGCCACCGGGGAGCTGTTTTTT
TRBD1	TRBV28	TRBJ1-6	.	CASSSWTGGVSPLHF	TGTGCCAGCAGTTCGTGGACAGGGGGCGTCTCACCCCTCCACTTT
.	TRBV19	TRBJ1-6	.	CASSMGRSPLHF	TGTGCCAGTAGTATGGGTCGATCACCCCTCCACTTT